These 8 T cell receptor beta chains share one sample of origin, sequenced in a study of blood T cell repertoires in COVID-19. The data were produced by immunoSEQ multiplex PCR, yet TCRdb's version contains in-frame clones alone and is incomplete. The table includes hundreds of thousands of clones, 65% to 90% detected once. Sequenced sample: peripheral blood. The receptors originated from a woman of 80 years or more with active or convalescent COVID-19.

V and J are TRBV5-6 and TRBJ1-4; 9 nucleotides line up with TRBD1. V lost 4 bases, J lost 7 bases, and 5 bases stayed unmatched. This CDR3 comprises 14 residues. CDR1 and CDR2 from the germline V gene are SGHDT and YYEEEE. The CDR3 DNA is TGTGCCAGCAGCACCGGGACAGGGTCTGAAAAACTGTTTTTT. This sequence encodes CASSTGTGSEKLFF.

The V gene is TRBV28, the J gene TRBJ2-7; a possible D gene is TRBD2 (6 bases). V was shortened by 6 bases and J by 2 bases, with 14 bases between the two germline ends. This CDR3 region has 14 residues. The germline V gene has CDR1 MDHEN and CDR2 SYDVKM. The CDR3 DNA follows: TGTGCCAGCAGCTCCTTGGGGGGTACCTACGAGCAGTACTTC. As protein: CASSSLGGTYEQYF.

The chain recombines TRBV11-2 with TRBJ1-2, with 7 bases that match TRBD1. J gave up 2 bases and V 1 base, and 4 bases lay outside the gene matches. The CDR3 covers 15 residues. Germline CDR1 reads SGHAT; CDR2 reads FQNNGV. The CDR3 DNA sequence: TGTGCCAGCAGCTTAGGGCAGGGGGGAAACTATGGCTACACCTTC. Translated: CASSLGQGGNYGYTF.

The V and J genes are TRBV9 and TRBJ1-3; TRBD1 matches at 8 bases. Germline values: CDR1 SGDLS, CDR2 YYNGEE. The CDR3 consists of 15 residues. V shed 4 bases and J 4 bases; nucleotides not matched to a gene: 7. CDR3 DNA sequence: TGTGCCAGCAGCAATGACAGGGGTCGAGGAAACACCATATATTTT. Residues: CASSNDRGRGNTIYF.

The chain carries TRBV5-1 and TRBJ2-5; 14 bases align to TRBD2. Trimming removed 4 bases from V and 7 bases from J; junction bases left unmatched: 6. The CDR3 loop spans 15 amino acids. Germline V gene sequence: CDR1 SGHRS, CDR2 YFSETQ. The CDR3 sequence is CASSGGTSGSSTQYF. The CDR3, as DNA: TGCGCCAGCAGCGGGGGGACTAGCGGGAGCTCGACCCAGTACTTC.

The CDR3 is CSVGTSGSYEQFF. For the CDR3, the DNA is TGCAGCGTTGGTACTAGCGGGAGCTATGAGCAGTTCTTC. The genes are TRBV29-1 and TRBJ2-1, with TRBD2 matching over 11 bases. Germline CDR1 reads SQVTM; CDR2 reads ANQGSEA. The V segment lost 4 bases and the J segment 8 bases; nucleotides outside the gene matches: 4. The CDR3 spans 13 residues.

The chain uses TRBV6-5 and TRBJ2-7; TRBD2 might be the D (6 bases). CDR3 length: 15 residues. Germline V lookup: CDR1 MNHEY, CDR2 SVGAGI. V was trimmed by 2 bases and J by 0 bases, leaving 11 bases between them. The CDR3 loop reads CASSYGASASYEQYF. CDR3 nucleotide sequence: TGTGCCAGCAGTTACGGGGCTAGCGCCTCCTACGAGCAGTACTTC.

This chain connects TRBV19 to TRBJ1-6, with D maybe TRBD1 (6 bases). Trimming stripped 5 bases from V and 7 bases from J, with 15 bases between. The CDR3 has 15 amino acids. Looked up from germline, CDR1 is LNHDA and CDR2 is SQIVND (reference sequence). The CDR3 DNA reads as TGTGCCAGTAGTCTAACGTGGGGGCGGAATTCACCCCTCCACTTT. Its translation is CASSLTWGRNSPLHF.